This TCR beta chain was profiled in a study of identical twins. Study-wide results and caveats: Twin pairs had excess sharing that was weaker in beta out-of-frame sequences.

Germline CDR1 SGHAT, CDR2 FQNNGV. The CDR3 contains 15 residues. V was pared by 3 bases and J by 0 bases, with 9 bases between. In this sample, this clonotype turned up a few times. Antigen unknown. TCRdb passed the 5' RACE reads through MiXCR, listing each CDR3 protein once. The table has some 660,000 distinct CDR3 sequences, 8% to 9% seen once. In addition, the sample was reused for a study of yellow fever vaccine responses in identical twins.

The chain links TRBV11-2 to TRBJ1-5, with D tentatively TRBD1 (6 bases). Sequencing input: PBMCs. This clonotype was obtained from a woman under 30 in good health. CDR3 in amino acids: CASSFRGDSNQPQHF. The CDR3 DNA reads TGTGCCAGCAGCTTTAGGGGGGATAGCAATCAGCCCCAGCATTTT. The full variable domain, in which reference TRBV11-2 and TRBJ1-5 provide the parts outside the CDR3, is EAGVAQSPRYKIIEKRQSVAFWCNPISGHATLYWYQQILGQGPKLLIQFQNNGVVDDSQLPKDRFSAERLKGVDSTLKIQPAKLEDSAVYLCASSFRGDSNQPQHFGDGTRLSIL.